This entry is about one T cell receptor beta chain. TCRdb keeps only in-frame clones here, not all; method: immunoSEQ multiplex PCR. The sample consists of around 99,000 clones, less than 90% of them appearing once. This entry belongs to a study of blood T cell repertoires in COVID-19. Study-level information: T cells, B-cell-depleted T cells, or PBMCs supplied cDNA or gDNA.

V lost 0 bases to trimming and J lost 2 bases, with 8 bases between them. Germline CDR1 SGHDT, CDR2 YYEEEE. The CDR3 has 14 residues. This rearrangement joins TRBV5-6 to TRBJ1-2, with D possibly matching TRBD1 (6 bases). Sequenced material: peripheral blood. The TCR originated in a human donor in a cohort sampled during active COVID-19. This CDR3 is CASSLDRANYGYTF. For the CDR3, the DNA is TGTGCCAGCAGCTTGGACAGGGCAAACTATGGCTACACCTTC. Drawing the rest from reference TRBV5-6 and TRBJ1-2, the complete variable domain is DAGVTQSPTHLIKTRGQQVTLRCSPKSGHDTVSWYQQALGQGPQFIFQYYEEEERQRGNFPDRFSGHQFPNYSSELNVNALLLGDSALYLCASSLDRANYGYTFGSGTRLTVV.